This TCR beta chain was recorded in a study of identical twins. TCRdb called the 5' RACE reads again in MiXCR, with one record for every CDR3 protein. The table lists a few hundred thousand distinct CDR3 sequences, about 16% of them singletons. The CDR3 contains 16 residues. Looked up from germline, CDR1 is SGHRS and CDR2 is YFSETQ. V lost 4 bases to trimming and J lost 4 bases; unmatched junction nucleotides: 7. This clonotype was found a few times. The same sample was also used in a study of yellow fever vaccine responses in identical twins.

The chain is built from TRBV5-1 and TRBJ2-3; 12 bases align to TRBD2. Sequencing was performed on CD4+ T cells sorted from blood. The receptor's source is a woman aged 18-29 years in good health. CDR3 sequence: CASSAGGLAGPDTQYF. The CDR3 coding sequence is TGCGCCAGCAGCGCAGGTGGACTAGCGGGGCCAGATACGCAGTATTTT.